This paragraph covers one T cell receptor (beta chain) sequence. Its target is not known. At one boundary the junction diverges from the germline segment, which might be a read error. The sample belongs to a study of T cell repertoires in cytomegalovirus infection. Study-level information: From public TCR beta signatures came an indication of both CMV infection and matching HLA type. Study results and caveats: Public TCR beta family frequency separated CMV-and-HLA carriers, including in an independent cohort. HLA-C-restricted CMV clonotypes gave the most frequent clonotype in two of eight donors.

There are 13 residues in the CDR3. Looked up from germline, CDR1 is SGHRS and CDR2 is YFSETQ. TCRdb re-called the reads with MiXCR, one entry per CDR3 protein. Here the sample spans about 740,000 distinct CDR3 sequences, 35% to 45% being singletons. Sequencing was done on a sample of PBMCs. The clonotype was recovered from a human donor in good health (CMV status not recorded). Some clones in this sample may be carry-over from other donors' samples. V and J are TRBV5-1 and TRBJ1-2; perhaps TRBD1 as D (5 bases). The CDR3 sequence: CASSLEGDYGYNF. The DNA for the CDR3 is TGCGCCAGCAGCTTGGAAGGGGACTATGGCTACAACTTC.